The table lists the clone carrying this T cell receptor beta chain with a few counts. The CDR3 covers 14 residues. Germline lookup yields CDR1 LGHNA and CDR2 YNFKEQ. The V and J ends lost 0 bases and 5 bases respectively, with 8 bases between them. The authors' processing: Researchers report that nucleated cell counts were estimated from reference gene primer amplification. TCRdb keeps only in-frame clones here, not all; method: immunoSEQ multiplex PCR. V and J calls and clone size are given by that table; D and trimming were obtained from the DNA. Among 55,000 to 75,000 clones listed, more than 75% were seen once. The data derive from a study of blood T cell repertoires in COVID-19. Study in general: Whether acute or convalescent, the COVID-19 samples came from the United States, Italy and Spain. Sources were T cells, B-cell-depleted T cells, or PBMCs; the material itself was cDNA or gDNA.

The sample was peripheral blood. The gene calls are TRBV4-2 and TRBJ1-5; D is uncertain. The receptor was isolated from a man aged 45 to 65 with active COVID-19. CDR3 coding DNA: TGTGCCAGCAGCCAAGATGGTGCAGATCAGCCCCAGCATTTT. This gives the protein CASSQDGADQPQHF.